The 20 T cell receptor beta chains in this list originate from one sample, sequenced in a study of shared clonotypes between healthy human individuals. Data came from immunoSEQ multiplex PCR; TCRdb stores just in-frame clones and leaves some out. This sample has 2 million to 2.5 million clones, with under 95% found just once. Sequencing was done on a sample of naive CD4+ T cells from PBMCs. Subset described: CD45RA+ positively selected. The receptors here all came from a man younger than 30 in good health. Some clones in this sample may be carry-over from other donors' samples.

V is TRBV11-2 and J is TRBJ1-2; maybe TRBD1 (5 bases). CDR3 length: 12 residues. CDR1 is SGHAT, CDR2 FQNNGV, per germline. Deletions cut 5 bases from V and 4 bases from J, with 8 bases between. This CDR3 reads CASSRGTYGYTF. The CDR3 DNA is TGTGCCAGCAGCCGAGGGACCTATGGCTACACCTTC.

The sample holds one count of this clone. The chain has TRBV6-5 and TRBJ1-2, with 8 bases that match TRBD1. This CDR3 contains 15 residues. V trimming: 5 bases; J trimming: 8 bases; junction bases outside the gene matches: 13. Germline-derived CDR1 and CDR2 are MNHEY and SVGAGI. The CDR3 is CASSPPGGALWGYTF. The CDR3 bases are TGTGCCAGCAGTCCCCCAGGGGGCGCATTGTGGGGCTACACCTTC.

V usage is TRBV5-4 and J usage is TRBJ2-3, with D possibly TRBD1 on 6 matching bases. The CDR3 runs to 15 residues. Looked up from germline, CDR1 is SGHNT and CDR2 is YYREEE (reference sequence). Between the trimmed V and J ends, which lost 4 bases and 2 bases, there was a span of 14 bases. CDR3: CASSGRGLYTDTQYF. Written as DNA, the CDR3 is TGTGCCAGCAGCGGCAGGGGCCTTTACACAGATACGCAGTATTTT.

This chain joins TRBV2 and TRBJ1-2; D is unresolved. The V end lost 3 bases, the J end lost 4 bases, and 9 bases lay between the germline ends. This CDR3 region has 13 residues. CDR1 is SNHLY, CDR2 FYNNEI, per germline. As DNA, the CDR3 is TGTGCCAGCAGTGATGGACGCGGCTATGGCTACACCTTC. This codes for CASSDGRGYGYTF.

To note about this clone: This specimen includes other DNA sequences encoding the same CDR3. In nucleotides, the CDR3 is TGTGCCAGCAGCTTCGGCGGCGGGTCCTCCTACAATGAGCAGTTCTTC. Amino acids: CASSFGGGSSYNEQFF. The J gene is TRBJ2-1, the V gene TRBV7-3; maybe TRBD2 (5 bases). V lost 3 bases and J 0 bases, leaving 12 bases between the germline ends. The CDR3 runs to 16 residues. Per germline, CDR1 SGHTA and CDR2 FQGTGA.

This clone has a single count. This chain links TRBV5-1 with TRBJ1-3, with D tentatively TRBD1 (6 bases). V was pared by 5 bases and J by 4 bases, with 16 bases between. Per the germline V gene, CDR1 is SGHRS and CDR2 is YFSETQ. The length of the CDR3 is 15 residues. CDR3 DNA sequence: TGCGCCAGCAGATCTATAGGGGGGGAAGGAAACACCATATATTTT. Translating gives CASRSIGGEGNTIYF.

The gene calls are TRBV2 and TRBJ2-7; a possible D gene is TRBD1 (6 bases). This CDR3 has 13 residues. V lost 9 bases and J 2 bases, leaving 14 bases between the germline ends. Germline V CDR1 and CDR2: SNHLY, FYNNEI. The CDR3 DNA follows: TGTGCCAGTCGACAGGCCCCTGCCTACGAGCAGTACTTC. Translation gives CASRQAPAYEQYF.

V usage is TRBV19 and J usage is TRBJ2-3; TRBD2 might be the D (5 bases). V was cut by 3 bases and J by 2 bases, with 15 bases left in between. Germline CDR1 and CDR2: LNHDA and SQIVND (reference sequence). The CDR3 covers 16 residues. The CDR3 nucleotides are TGTGCCAGTAGTATCGGGGTAGGACGTAACACAGATACGCAGTATTTT. The encoded protein is CASSIGVGRNTDTQYF.

The chain recombines TRBV7-9 with TRBJ1-4; 8 bases fit TRBD1. This CDR3 is 17 amino acids long. CDR1 SEHNR and CDR2 FQNEAQ come from the germline V gene (reference sequence). J was trimmed by 7 bases and V by 1 base; bases with no gene match: 11. The CDR3 here is CASSLDRTGHIPEKLFF. The CDR3, as DNA: TGTGCCAGCAGCTTAGACCGGACAGGGCATATTCCTGAAAAACTGTTTTTT.

This sequence joins TRBV29-1 and TRBJ1-2, with D maybe TRBD1 (5 bases). Germline V CDR1 and CDR2: SQVTM, ANQGSEA. The V gene lost 6 bases and the J gene lost 6 bases, with 23 bases spanning the gap. The CDR3 length is 15 residues. CDR3 residues: CSVAHTGGGLHGYTF. The CDR3 region has the DNA TGCAGCGTGGCCCACACAGGCGGGGGACTTCATGGCTACACCTTC.

The J gene is TRBJ1-5, the V gene TRBV27, with D unclear. CDR3 size: 17 residues. Trimming pared 5 bases from V and 3 bases from J, leaving 20 bases between. The germline V gene encodes CDR1 MNHEY and CDR2 SMNVEV (reference sequence). CDR3 in amino acids: CASSMTGPRTVNQPQHF. Written as DNA, the CDR3 is TGTGCCAGCAGTATGACGGGCCCCCGGACGGTCAATCAGCCCCAGCATTTT.

The V call is TRBV7-2, the J call TRBJ1-5; no firm D call. The germline V gene encodes CDR1 SGHTA and CDR2 FQGNSA. V was trimmed by 0 bases and J by 6 bases, leaving 3 bases between them. The CDR3 is 12 residues long. The CDR3 coding sequence is TGTGCCAGCAGCTTAGCGGCTCAGCCCCAGCATTTT. Protein sequence: CASSLAAQPQHF.

This clone came up once. The V and J genes are TRBV12-5 and TRBJ2-1; no clear D gene. Germline lookup yields CDR1 LGHNT and CDR2 FRNRAP. The V and J ends lost 0 bases and 7 bases respectively, with 10 bases between them. The CDR3 has 14 residues. CDR3 in amino acids: CASGLVPERNEQFF. The CDR3 DNA sequence: TGTGCTAGTGGTTTGGTACCCGAACGGAATGAGCAGTTCTTC.

This clone occurred once. This rearrangement joins TRBV18 to TRBJ2-2; no reliable D call. In germline, CDR1 is KGHSH, CDR2 LQKENI. This CDR3 spans 17 amino acids. Trimming took 2 bases from V and 4 from J, leaving 17 bases between them. The CDR3 sequence is CASSPIRPPPGTGELFF. The CDR3 coding sequence is TGTGCCAGCTCACCAATCCGCCCTCCCCCAGGCACCGGGGAGCTGTTTTTT.

The genes are TRBV6-1 and TRBJ1-2; D is ambiguous. The CDR3 has 14 residues. The V gene lost 4 bases and the J gene lost 6 bases, with 15 bases spanning the gap. The germline gives CDR1 MNHNS, CDR2 SASEGT. This CDR3 reads CASSGARRSNGYTF. The CDR3, as DNA: TGTGCCAGCAGTGGGGCCCGACGCTCTAATGGCTACACCTTC.

This chain uses TRBV7-8 with TRBJ1-4; TRBD1 matches at 9 bases. The CDR3 totals 15 residues. The V gene's germline CDR1 is SGHVS and CDR2 FQNEAQ. J lost 6 bases, V lost 4 bases, and 6 bases had no gene match. The chain's CDR3 is CASSSGQGGHEKLFF. The CDR3 DNA sequence: TGTGCCAGCAGCTCGGGACAGGGTGGGCATGAAAAACTGTTTTTT.

The gene calls are TRBV6-5 and TRBJ2-7; 7 bases map to TRBD1. The CDR3 is made up of 15 amino acids. Germline loops: CDR1 MNHEY, CDR2 SVGAGI. V dropped 6 bases and J dropped 3; count of bases not matched to a gene: 11. As DNA, the CDR3 is TGTGCCAGCAGCCACCCCGGGACAGTGATCTACGAGCAGTACTTC. Translating it yields CASSHPGTVIYEQYF.

The rearrangement links TRBV5-1 to TRBJ1-3; D gene unclear. The CDR3 is made up of 15 amino acids. Germline values: CDR1 SGHRS, CDR2 YFSETQ. The V and J ends lost 4 bases and 0 bases respectively, with 11 bases between them. In nucleotides, the CDR3 is TGCGCCAGCAGCCCCTATGCAGGCTCTGGAAACACCATATATTTT. It specifies CASSPYAGSGNTIYF.

The chain carries TRBV18 and TRBJ2-7; weak D call: TRBD2 (5 bases). In germline, CDR1 is KGHSH, CDR2 LQKENI. The V end was cut by 0 bases, the J end by 3 bases, with 9 bases between. This CDR3 contains 14 residues. The CDR3 here is CASSPPGRDYEQYF. CDR3 in DNA: TGTGCCAGCTCACCACCAGGCCGGGACTACGAGCAGTACTTC.

The J gene is TRBJ2-1, the V gene TRBV11-3; D unclear. Germline CDR1 and CDR2: SGHNT and YENEEA. The CDR3 runs 13 residues. V was clipped by 6 bases and J by 4 bases, with 10 bases between them. DNA for the CDR3: TGTGCCAGCAGTACGGGCAGTTACAATGAGCAGTTCTTC. It encodes CASSTGSYNEQFF.